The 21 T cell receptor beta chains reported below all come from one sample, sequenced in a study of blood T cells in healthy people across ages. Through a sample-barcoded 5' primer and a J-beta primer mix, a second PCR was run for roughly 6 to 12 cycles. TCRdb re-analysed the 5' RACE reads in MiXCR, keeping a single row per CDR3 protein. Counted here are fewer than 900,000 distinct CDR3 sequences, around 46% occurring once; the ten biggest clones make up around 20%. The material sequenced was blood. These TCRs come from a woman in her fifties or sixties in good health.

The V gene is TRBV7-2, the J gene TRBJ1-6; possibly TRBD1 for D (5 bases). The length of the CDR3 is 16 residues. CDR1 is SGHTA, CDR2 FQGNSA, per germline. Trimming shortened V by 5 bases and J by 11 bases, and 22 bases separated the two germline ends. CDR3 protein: CASSNRQGFSLTPLHF. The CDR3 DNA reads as TGTGCCAGCAGCAACCGGCAGGGATTCTCTTTGACACCCCTCCACTTT.

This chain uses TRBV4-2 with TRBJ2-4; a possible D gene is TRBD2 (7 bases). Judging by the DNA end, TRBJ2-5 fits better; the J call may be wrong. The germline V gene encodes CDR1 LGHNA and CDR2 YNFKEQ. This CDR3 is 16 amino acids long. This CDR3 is CASSQDWGGARETQYF. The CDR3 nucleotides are TGTGCCAGCAGCCAAGATTGGGGGGGCGCGAGAGAGACCCAGTACTTC.

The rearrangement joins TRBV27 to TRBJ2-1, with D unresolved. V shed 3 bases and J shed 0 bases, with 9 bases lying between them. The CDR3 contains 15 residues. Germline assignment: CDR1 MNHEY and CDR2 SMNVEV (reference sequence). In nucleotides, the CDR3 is TGTGCCAGCAGTTTTATCCCGAGCTCCTACAATGAGCAGTTCTTC. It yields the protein CASSFIPSSYNEQFF.

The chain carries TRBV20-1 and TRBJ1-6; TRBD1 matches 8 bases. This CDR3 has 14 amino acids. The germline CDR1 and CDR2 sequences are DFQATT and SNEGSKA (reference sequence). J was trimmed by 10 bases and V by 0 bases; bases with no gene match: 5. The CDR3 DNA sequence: TGCAGTGCTAGAGATCGACAGGGGTGGTCACCCCTCCACTTT. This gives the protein CSARDRQGWSPLHF.

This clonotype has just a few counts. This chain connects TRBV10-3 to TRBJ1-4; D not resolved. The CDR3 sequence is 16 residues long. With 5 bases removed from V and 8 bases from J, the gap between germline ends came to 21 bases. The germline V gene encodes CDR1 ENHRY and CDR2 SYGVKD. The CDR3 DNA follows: TGTGCCATCAGTCAGGAATGGTTGGGGAGTGACGAAAAACTGTTTTTT. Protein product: CAISQEWLGSDEKLFF.

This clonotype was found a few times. As DNA, the CDR3 is TGTGCCAGCTCACCTTCTACAGGCGAATTGAACACTGAAGCTTTCTTT. Its translation: CASSPSTGELNTEAFF. This chain connects TRBV18 to TRBJ1-1; the D gene is possibly TRBD1 (5 bases). Germline V lookup: CDR1 KGHSH, CDR2 LQKENI. V dropped 3 bases and J dropped 0 bases, with 14 bases sitting between them. The CDR3 contains 16 residues. The variable domain in full, with the rest retrieved from reference TRBV18 and TRBJ1-1, is NAGVMQNPRHLVRRRGQEARLRCSPMKGHSHVYWYRQLPEEGLKFMVYLQKENIIDESGMPKERFSAEFPKEGPSILRIQQVVRGDSAAYFCASSPSTGELNTEAFFGQGTRLTVV.

In DNA, the CDR3 is TGTGCCAGCAGCCAAACAGGGGACTCGAACACTGAAGCTTTCTTT. This codes for CASSQTGDSNTEAFF. The chain employs TRBV11-2 and TRBJ1-1; TRBD1 matches at 7 bases. This CDR3 has 15 residues. V shed 5 bases, J shed 1 base, and the junction held 7 bases outside the gene matches. Looked up from germline, CDR1 is SGHAT and CDR2 is FQNNGV.

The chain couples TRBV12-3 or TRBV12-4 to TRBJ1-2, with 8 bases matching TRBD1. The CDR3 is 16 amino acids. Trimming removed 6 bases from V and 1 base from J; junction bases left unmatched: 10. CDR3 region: CASRAGQGMSNYGYTF. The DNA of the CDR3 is TGTGCCAGCAGGGCAGGACAGGGAATGAGTAACTATGGCTACACCTTC.

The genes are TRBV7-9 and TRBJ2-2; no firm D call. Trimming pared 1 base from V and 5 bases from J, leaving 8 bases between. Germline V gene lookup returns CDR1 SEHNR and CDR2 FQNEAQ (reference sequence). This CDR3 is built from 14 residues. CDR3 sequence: CASSLVQLTGELFF. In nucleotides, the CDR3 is TGTGCCAGCAGCTTAGTCCAGTTAACCGGGGAGCTGTTTTTT.

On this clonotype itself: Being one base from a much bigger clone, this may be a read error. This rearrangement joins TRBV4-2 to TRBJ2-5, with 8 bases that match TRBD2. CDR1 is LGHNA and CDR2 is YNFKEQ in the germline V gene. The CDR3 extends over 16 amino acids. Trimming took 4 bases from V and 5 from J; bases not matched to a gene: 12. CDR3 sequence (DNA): TGTGCCAGCAGCCGAGCGGTCGGTAGCGGGACGGAGACCCAGTACTTC. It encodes CASSRAVGSGTETQYF.

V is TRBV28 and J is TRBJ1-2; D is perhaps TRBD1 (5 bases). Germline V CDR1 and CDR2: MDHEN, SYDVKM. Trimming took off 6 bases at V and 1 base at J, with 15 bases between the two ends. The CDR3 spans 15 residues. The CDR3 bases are TGTGCCAGCAGCCGGGACGCCAGCCTTAACTATGGCTACACCTTC. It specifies CASSRDASLNYGYTF.

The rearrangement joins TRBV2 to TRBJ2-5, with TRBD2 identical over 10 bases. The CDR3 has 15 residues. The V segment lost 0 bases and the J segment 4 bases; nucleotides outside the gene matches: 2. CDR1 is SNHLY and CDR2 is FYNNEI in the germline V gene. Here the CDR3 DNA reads TGTGCCAGCAGTGAAGCTAGGACTAGCGGAGAGACCCAGTACTTC. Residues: CASSEARTSGETQYF.

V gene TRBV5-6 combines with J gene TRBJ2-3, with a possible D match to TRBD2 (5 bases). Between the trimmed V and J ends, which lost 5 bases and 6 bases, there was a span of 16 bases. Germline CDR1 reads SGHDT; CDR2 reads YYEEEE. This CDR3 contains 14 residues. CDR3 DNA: TGTGCCAGCAGTCACGGGGTTACGAGGGATACGCAGTATTTT. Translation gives CASSHGVTRDTQYF.

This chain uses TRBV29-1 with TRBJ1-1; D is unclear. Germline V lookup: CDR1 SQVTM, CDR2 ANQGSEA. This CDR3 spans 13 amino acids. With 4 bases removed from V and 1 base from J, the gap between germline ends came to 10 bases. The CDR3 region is CSVANFQNTEAFF. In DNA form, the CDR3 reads TGCAGCGTTGCTAACTTCCAGAACACTGAAGCTTTCTTT.

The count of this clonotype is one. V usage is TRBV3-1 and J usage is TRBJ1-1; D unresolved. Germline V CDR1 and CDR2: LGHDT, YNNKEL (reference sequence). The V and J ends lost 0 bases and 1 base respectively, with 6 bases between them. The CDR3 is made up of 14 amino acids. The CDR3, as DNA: TGTGCCAGCAGCCAAGAGAACCGGAACACTGAAGCTTTCTTT. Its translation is CASSQENRNTEAFF. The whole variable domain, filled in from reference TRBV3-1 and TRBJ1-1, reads DTAVSQTPKYLVTQMGNDKSIKCEQNLGHDTMYWYKQDSKKFLKIMFSYNNKELIINETVPNRFSPKSPDKAHLNLHINSLELGDSAVYFCASSQENRNTEAFFGQGTRLTVV.

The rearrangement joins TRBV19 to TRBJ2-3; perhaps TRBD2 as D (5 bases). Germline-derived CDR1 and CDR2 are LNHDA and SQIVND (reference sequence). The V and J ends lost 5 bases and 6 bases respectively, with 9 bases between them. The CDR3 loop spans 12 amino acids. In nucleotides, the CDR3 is TGTGCCAGTAGTGTTAGCGCGGATACGCAGTATTTT. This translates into CASSVSADTQYF.

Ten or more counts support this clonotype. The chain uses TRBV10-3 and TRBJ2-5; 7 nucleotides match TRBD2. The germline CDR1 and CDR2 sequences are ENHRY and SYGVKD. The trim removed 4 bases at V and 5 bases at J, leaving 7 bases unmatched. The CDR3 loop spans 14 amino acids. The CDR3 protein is CAISVSLAAETQYF. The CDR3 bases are TGTGCCATCAGTGTTAGTCTAGCGGCGGAGACCCAGTACTTC.

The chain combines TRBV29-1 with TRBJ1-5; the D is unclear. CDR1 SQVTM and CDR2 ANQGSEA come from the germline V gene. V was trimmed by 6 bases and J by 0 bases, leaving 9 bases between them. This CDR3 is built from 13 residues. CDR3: CSVLVYSNQPQHF. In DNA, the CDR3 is TGCAGCGTCCTCGTATATAGCAATCAGCCCCAGCATTTT.

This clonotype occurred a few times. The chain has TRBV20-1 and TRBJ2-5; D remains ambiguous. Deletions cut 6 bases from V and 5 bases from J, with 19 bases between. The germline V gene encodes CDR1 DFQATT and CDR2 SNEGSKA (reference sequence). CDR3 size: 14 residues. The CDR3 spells CSAPPGSQRETQYF. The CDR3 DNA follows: TGCAGTGCGCCACCCGGGTCCCAGCGCGAGACCCAGTACTTC.

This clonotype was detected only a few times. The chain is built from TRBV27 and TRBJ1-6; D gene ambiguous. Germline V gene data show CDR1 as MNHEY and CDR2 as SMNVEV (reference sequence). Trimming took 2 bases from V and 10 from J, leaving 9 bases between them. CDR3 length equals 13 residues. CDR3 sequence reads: CASSLTLDSPLHF. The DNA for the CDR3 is TGTGCCAGCAGTTTAACGTTGGACTCACCCCTCCACTTT.

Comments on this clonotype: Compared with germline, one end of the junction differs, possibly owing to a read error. CDR3 loop: CASSFRRAGEGELFF. CDR3 coding DNA: TGTGCCAGCAGCTTCCGGCGAGCGGGAGAGGGTGAGCTGTTCTTC. The V and J genes are TRBV7-9 and TRBJ2-1; 8 bases map to TRBD2. CDR1 is SEHNR and CDR2 is FQNEAQ in the germline V gene (reference sequence). CDR3 length equals 15 residues.